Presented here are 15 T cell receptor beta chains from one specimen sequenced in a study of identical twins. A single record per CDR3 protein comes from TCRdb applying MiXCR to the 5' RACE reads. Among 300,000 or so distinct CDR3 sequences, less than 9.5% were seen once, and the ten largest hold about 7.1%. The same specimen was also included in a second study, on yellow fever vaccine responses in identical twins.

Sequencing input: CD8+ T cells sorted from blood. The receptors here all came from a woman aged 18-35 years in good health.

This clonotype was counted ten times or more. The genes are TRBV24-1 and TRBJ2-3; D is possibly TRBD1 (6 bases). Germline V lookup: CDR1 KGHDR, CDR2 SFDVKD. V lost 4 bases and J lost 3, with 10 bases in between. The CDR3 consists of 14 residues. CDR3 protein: CATSDLDRTDTQYF. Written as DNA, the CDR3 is TGTGCCACCAGTGACCTCGACAGGACAGATACGCAGTATTTT.

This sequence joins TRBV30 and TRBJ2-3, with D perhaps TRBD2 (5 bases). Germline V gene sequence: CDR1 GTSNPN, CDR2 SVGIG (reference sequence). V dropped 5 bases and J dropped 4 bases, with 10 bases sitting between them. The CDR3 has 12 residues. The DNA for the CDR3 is TGTGCCTGGGGAGGACCCCCAGATACGCAGTATTTT. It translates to CAWGGPPDTQYF.

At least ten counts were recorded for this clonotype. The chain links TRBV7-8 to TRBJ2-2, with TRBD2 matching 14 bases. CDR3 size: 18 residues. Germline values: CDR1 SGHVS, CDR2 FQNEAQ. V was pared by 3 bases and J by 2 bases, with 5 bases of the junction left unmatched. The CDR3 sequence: CASSFPGTSGSNTGELFF. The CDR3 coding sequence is TGTGCCAGCAGCTTCCCCGGGACTAGCGGGAGCAACACCGGGGAGCTGTTTTTT.

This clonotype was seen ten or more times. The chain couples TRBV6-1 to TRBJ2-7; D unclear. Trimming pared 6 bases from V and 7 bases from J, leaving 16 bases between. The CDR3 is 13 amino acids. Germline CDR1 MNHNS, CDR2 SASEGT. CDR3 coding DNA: TGTGCCAGCAGGCAAACAGAGGTAGGGGAGCAGTACTTC. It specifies CASRQTEVGEQYF.

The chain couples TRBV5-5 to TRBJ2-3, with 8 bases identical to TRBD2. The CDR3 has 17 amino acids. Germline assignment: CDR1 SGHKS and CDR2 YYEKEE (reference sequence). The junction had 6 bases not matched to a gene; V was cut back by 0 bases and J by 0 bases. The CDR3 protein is CASSLVGAGGSTDTQYF. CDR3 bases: TGTGCCAGCAGCTTGGTAGGGGCGGGGGGAAGCACAGATACGCAGTATTTT.

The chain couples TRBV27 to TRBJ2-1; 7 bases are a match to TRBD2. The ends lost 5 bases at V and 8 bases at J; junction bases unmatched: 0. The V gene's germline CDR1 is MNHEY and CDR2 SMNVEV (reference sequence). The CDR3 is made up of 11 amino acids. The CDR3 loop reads CASSGGDEQFF. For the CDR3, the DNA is TGTGCCAGCAGTGGGGGGGATGAGCAGTTCTTC.

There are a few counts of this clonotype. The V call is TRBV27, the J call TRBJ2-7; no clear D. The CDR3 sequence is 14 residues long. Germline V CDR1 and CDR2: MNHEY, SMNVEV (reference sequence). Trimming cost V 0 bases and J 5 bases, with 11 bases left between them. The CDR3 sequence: CASSLSPLGNEQYF. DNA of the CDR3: TGTGCCAGCAGTTTATCCCCTTTGGGTAACGAGCAGTACTTC.

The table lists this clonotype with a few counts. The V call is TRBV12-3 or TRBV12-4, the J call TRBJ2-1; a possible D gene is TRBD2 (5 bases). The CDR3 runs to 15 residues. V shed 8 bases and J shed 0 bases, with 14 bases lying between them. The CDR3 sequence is CASEDGGSSYNEQFF. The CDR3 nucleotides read TGTGCCAGCGAGGACGGAGGTAGCTCCTACAATGAGCAGTTCTTC.

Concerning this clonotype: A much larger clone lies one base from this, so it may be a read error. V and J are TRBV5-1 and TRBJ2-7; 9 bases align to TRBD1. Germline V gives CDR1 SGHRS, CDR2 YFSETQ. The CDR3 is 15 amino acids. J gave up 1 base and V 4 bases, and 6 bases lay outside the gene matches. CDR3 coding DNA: TGCGCCAGCAGCGGGGGGACAGGGCCTTCCTACGAGCAGTACTTC. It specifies CASSGGTGPSYEQYF.

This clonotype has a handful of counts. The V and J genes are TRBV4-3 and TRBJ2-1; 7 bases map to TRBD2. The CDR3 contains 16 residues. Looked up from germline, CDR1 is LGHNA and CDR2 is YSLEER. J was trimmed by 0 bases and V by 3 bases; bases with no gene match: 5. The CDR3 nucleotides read TGCGCCAGCAGCCAGCGAAGCGGGGCCTCCTACAATGAGCAGTTCTTC. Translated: CASSQRSGASYNEQFF.

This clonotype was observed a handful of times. The CDR3 DNA reads TGTGCCAGCAGCGTAGTTTCTGGGGCCAACGTCCTGACTTTC. This encodes CASSVVSGANVLTF. The V call is TRBV9, the J call TRBJ2-6; no clear D. V lost 0 bases and J 1 base, leaving 2 bases between the germline ends. The CDR3 totals 14 residues. Germline CDR1 and CDR2: SGDLS and YYNGEE.

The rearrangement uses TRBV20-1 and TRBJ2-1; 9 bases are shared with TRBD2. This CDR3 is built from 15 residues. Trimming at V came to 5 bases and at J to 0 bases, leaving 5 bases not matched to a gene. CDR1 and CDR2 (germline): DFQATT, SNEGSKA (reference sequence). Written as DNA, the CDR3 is TGCAGTGCTGTAGCGGGAGACCTCTCCTACAATGAGCAGTTCTTC. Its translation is CSAVAGDLSYNEQFF.

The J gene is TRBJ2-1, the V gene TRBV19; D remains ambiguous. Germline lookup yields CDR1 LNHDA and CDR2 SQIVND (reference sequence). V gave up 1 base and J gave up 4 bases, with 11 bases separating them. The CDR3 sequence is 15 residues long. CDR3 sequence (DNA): TGTGCCAGTAGTATAGTAGCCACCGAATACAATGAGCAGTTCTTC. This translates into CASSIVATEYNEQFF.

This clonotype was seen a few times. The CDR3 nucleotides are TGCAGCGTTGGGGGGTTCGCGAACACCGGGGAGCTGTTTTTT. It is translated as CSVGGFANTGELFF. The chain links TRBV29-1 to TRBJ2-2; perhaps D is TRBD1 or TRBD2 (5 bases each). Trimming shortened V by 4 bases and J by 0 bases, and 9 bases separated the two germline ends. From germline, CDR1 is SQVTM and CDR2 ANQGSEA. The CDR3 spans 14 residues.

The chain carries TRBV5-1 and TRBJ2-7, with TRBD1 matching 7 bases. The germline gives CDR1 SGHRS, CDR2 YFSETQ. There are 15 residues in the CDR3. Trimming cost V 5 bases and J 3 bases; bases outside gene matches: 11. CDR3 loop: CASRPTGAVVYEQYF. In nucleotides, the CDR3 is TGCGCCAGCAGACCCACAGGGGCTGTTGTCTACGAGCAGTACTTC.